A selection of T cell receptor beta chains follows, all from one sample in a study of blood T cell repertoires in COVID-19. Data came from immunoSEQ multiplex PCR; TCRdb stores just in-frame clones and leaves some out. The table records 110,000 or so clones, around 79% of them present only once. Sequenced sample: peripheral blood. The origin of the receptors is a man aged 50 to 59 with acute or convalescent COVID-19. Each CDR3 is given with its conserved first and last residue. The order of the fields is V gene, D gene, J gene, CDR3 protein, CDR3 DNA. The D gene is left open where the match is weak.

TRBV7-9	-	TRBJ1-5	CASSLISAGYQPQHF	TGTGCCAGCAGCTTAATATCCGCCGGGTATCAGCCCCAGCATTTT
TRBV6-5	-	TRBJ1-6	CASTLRGSGSPLHF	TGTGCCAGCACCCTCCGCGGTTCGGGTTCACCCCTCCACTTT
TRBV28	TRBD2	TRBJ2-1	CASSLLAGGPGNEQFF	TGTGCCAGCAGTTTACTAGCGGGAGGGCCGGGGAATGAGCAGTTCTTC
TRBV6-5	-	TRBJ1-1	CASSYGTDQNTEAFF	TGTGCCAGCAGTTACGGGACTGATCAGAACACTGAAGCTTTCTTT
TRBV7-3	TRBD2	TRBJ2-1	CASSFESSGKYEQFF	TGTGCCAGCAGCTTTGAAAGTAGCGGGAAGTATGAGCAGTTCTTC
TRBV6-1	-	TRBJ2-1	CASSDEGYSYNEQFF	TGTGCCAGCAGTGATGAGGGTTACTCCTACAATGAGCAGTTCTTC
TRBV5-8	TRBD1	TRBJ2-5	CASSFTGGIAGETQYF	TGTGCCAGCAGCTTTACAGGGGGTATTGCGGGAGAGACCCAGTACTTC
TRBV19	TRBD1	TRBJ1-1	CASSGTGPEAFF	TGTGCCAGTAGTGGGACAGGGCCTGAAGCTTTCTTT
TRBV28	-	TRBJ1-2	CASTFLDRANYGYTF	TGTGCCAGCACCTTCCTAGACAGAGCTAACTATGGCTACACCTTC
TRBV11-2	-	TRBJ2-6	CASSSPQGLSRGANVLTF	TGTGCCAGCAGCTCCCCCCAGGGCCTAAGTCGTGGGGCCAACGTCCTGACTTTC
TRBV5-1	TRBD2	TRBJ2-1	CASSLVLAGGPENEQFF	TGCGCCAGCAGCTTGGTTCTAGCGGGGGGGCCCGAGAATGAGCAGTTCTTC
TRBV6-1	-	TRBJ2-7	CASSEVAGYEQYF	TGTGCCAGCAGTGAAGTGGCCGGGTACGAGCAGTACTTC
TRBV4-1	-	TRBJ2-7	CASSQVSSNSYEQYF	TGCGCCAGCAGCCAAGTTAGTTCAAACTCCTACGAGCAGTACTTC
TRBV6-2/TRBV6-3	TRBD2	TRBJ2-7	CASSRSPGLAGAYEQYF	TGTGCCAGCAGTCGTTCGCCGGGACTAGCGGGAGCCTACGAGCAGTACTTC
TRBV2	TRBD1	TRBJ1-6	CASSEAGQGNSPLHF	TGTGCCAGCAGTGAAGCGGGACAGGGAAATTCACCCCTCCACTTT
TRBV12-5	-	TRBJ2-2	CASVHNKGMNTGELFF	TGTGCTAGTGTTCACAATAAGGGGATGAACACCGGGGAGCTGTTTTTT